This T cell receptor beta chain was identified during a study of blood T cell repertoires in COVID-19. Study context: Samples came from the United States, Italy and Spain, spanning acute and convalescent COVID-19. T cells, B-cell-depleted T cells, or PBMCs supplied cDNA or gDNA.

Study processing details: Amplifying reference gene primers gave estimates of nucleated cell counts. Only in-frame clones appear in the TCRdb table, and some are missing; sequencing was by immunoSEQ multiplex PCR. The DNA was the basis for D and trimming; V, J and clone size are from that table. The data contain more than 400,000 clones, over 75% of them seen just once; the ten biggest clones take up about 3%. Input material: peripheral blood. This receptor was identified in a human donor in a cohort sampled during active COVID-19.

CDR3 bases: TGCGCCAGCAGTCAAGAATTCTACAGCTTAAACACCATATATTTT. Amino acids: CASSQEFYSLNTIYF. The V gene is TRBV23-1, the J gene TRBJ1-3; D uncertain. TRBV23-1 is reported as an ORF; its role is uncertain. V was trimmed by 2 bases and J by 6 bases, leaving 14 bases between them. This CDR3 spans 15 amino acids.